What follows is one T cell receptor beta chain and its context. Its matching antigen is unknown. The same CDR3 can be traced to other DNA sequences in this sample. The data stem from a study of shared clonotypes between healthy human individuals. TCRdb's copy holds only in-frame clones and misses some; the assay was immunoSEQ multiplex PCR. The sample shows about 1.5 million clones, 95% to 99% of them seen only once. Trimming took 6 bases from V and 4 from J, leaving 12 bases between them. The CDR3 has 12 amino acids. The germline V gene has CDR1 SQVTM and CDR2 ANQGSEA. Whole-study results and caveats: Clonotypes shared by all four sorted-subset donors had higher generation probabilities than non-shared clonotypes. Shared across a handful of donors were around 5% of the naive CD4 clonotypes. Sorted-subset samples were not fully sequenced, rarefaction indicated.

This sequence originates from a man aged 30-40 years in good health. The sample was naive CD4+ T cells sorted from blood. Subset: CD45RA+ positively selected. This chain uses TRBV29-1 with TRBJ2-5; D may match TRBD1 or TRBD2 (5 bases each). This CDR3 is CSVGRGGETQYF. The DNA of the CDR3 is TGCAGCGTAGGACGGGGCGGAGAGACCCAGTACTTC.